This TCR beta chain came from a study of blood T cells in healthy people across ages. Study-level findings and limits: Changes in expanded clonotypes were possibly confounded, as the CMV status of donors was unknown.

Using a J-beta primer mix together with a sample-barcoded 5' primer, a second PCR was run for about 7 to 12 cycles. Per-sample output comprised a minimum of 2.5 million paired-end reads containing CDR3. One entry per CDR3 protein results from TCRdb running MiXCR on the 5' RACE reads. Among hundreds of thousands of distinct CDR3 sequences listed, around three fifths were seen once. Note on this clonotype: No antigen is known for it. It is unclear where the CDR3 begins or ends on the DNA, so no DNA is shown, and the CDR3 is as TCRdb lists it.

Each individual donor underwent a draw of ten milliliters of peripheral blood. Sequencing was done on a sample of blood. The receptor was isolated from a man in his forties in good health.

The CDR3 sequence is CASSQVGAGTSYF. The chain carries TRBV3-1 and TRBJ2-3; the table's D call, TRBD1, has no DNA check behind it. From its first to its last residue, the CDR3 has 13 amino acids. CDR1 is LGHDT and CDR2 is YNNKEL in the germline V gene (reference sequence).